Sequencing of this T cell receptor (beta chain) was carried out in a study of beta chain features in type 1 diabetes. Study-level findings and limits: VDJ junctions sequenced from type 1 diabetes patients showed fewer insertions and more deletions.

This clone turned up a few times. Its target is not known. V was trimmed by 3 bases and J by 8 bases, leaving 12 bases between them. This CDR3 spans 14 amino acids. From germline, CDR1 is SGHNT and CDR2 YYREEE (reference sequence). Reverse transcribing all isolated RNA meant expressed TCRB transcripts were sequenced. TCRdb's table, derived via immunoSEQ multiplex PCR, lists solely in-frame clones and lacks some. The sample lists roughly 450,000 clones; roughly 10% were seen once. The chain links TRBV5-4 to TRBJ1-6, with D maybe TRBD1 (6 bases). Sequenced material: naive CD4+ T cells from blood. The TCR originated in a woman aged 18-29 years in good health. CDR3 in DNA: TGTGCCAGCAGCTCACAGGGTCCGGATTCACCCCTCCACTTT. This gives the protein CASSSQGPDSPLHF.